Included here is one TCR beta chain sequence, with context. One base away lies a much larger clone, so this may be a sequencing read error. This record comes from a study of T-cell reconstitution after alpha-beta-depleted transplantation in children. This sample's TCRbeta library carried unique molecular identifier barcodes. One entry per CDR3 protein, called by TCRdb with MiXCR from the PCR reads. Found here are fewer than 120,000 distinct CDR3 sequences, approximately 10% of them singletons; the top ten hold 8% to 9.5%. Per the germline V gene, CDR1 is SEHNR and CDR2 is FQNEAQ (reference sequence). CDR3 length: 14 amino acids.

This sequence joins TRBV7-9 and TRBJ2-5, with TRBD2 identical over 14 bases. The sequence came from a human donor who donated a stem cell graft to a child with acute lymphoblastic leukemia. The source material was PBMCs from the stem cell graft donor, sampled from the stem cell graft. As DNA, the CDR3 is TGTGCCGGCAGTCCGGGGACTAGCGGGGGCCAATACTCCTTC. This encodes CAGSPGTSGGQYSF.